These 9 T cell receptor beta chains were all obtained from the same sample, sequenced in a study of human T cells and chemical hapten exposure. MiXCR, run by TCRdb on the RACE reads, gives a single entry per CDR3 protein. The sample yields about 360,000 distinct CDR3 sequences, 5.5% to 8% seen once. Time point reported: patch test 1, 2 weeks after DPC sensitization. Treatment in this sample: therapeutic diphenylcyclopropenone sensitization with weekly scalp DPC. Sequencing used whole blood, obtained in connection with sensitization to the hapten diphenylcyclopropenone (DPC). Receptors originate from a woman aged 18-29 years with alopecia areata. Some clones in this sample may be carry-over from other donors' samples.

As for this clonotype: In this CDR3 the conserved last residue, phenylalanine or tryptophan, is missing, so a read error is likely. The limits of the CDR3 on the DNA are not certain, so only TCRdb's listed CDR3 is given. The chain uses TRBV6-5 and TRBJ1-4. Germline assignment: CDR1 MNHEY and CDR2 SVGAGI. The CDR3 totals 10 residues, both ends included. CDR3 residues: CASSYSMGGN.

The V and J genes are TRBV18 and TRBJ2-7, with D perhaps being TRBD1 or TRBD2 (6 bases each). Between the trimmed V and J ends, which lost 6 bases and 0 bases, there was a span of 9 bases. The CDR3 has 13 residues. In germline, CDR1 is KGHSH, CDR2 LQKENI. As DNA, the CDR3 is TGTGCCAGCTCGCGGGACATCTCCTACGAGCAGTACTTC. It codes for CASSRDISYEQYF.

Many counts were recorded for this clonotype. The chain combines TRBV5-6 with TRBJ1-6, with D uncertain. Germline assignment: CDR1 SGHDT and CDR2 YYEEEE. This CDR3 region has 12 residues. The V end lost 6 bases, the J end lost 7 bases, and 8 bases lay between the germline ends. The CDR3 region is CASTRLNSPLHF. Here the CDR3 DNA reads TGTGCCAGCACCCGACTGAATTCACCCCTCCACTTT. The whole variable domain, filled in from reference TRBV5-6 and TRBJ1-6, reads DAGVTQSPTHLIKTRGQQVTLRCSPKSGHDTVSWYQQALGQGPQFIFQYYEEEERQRGNFPDRFSGHQFPNYSSELNVNALLLGDSALYLCASTRLNSPLHFGNGTRLTVT.

This clonotype was detected ten times or more. This rearrangement joins TRBV27 to TRBJ2-7; no clear D gene. The CDR3 runs to 13 residues. V shed 3 bases and J shed 5 bases, with 11 bases lying between them. Germline V lookup: CDR1 MNHEY, CDR2 SMNVEV (reference sequence). CDR3 sequence (DNA): TGTGCCAGCAGTTTGAAACAGTGGCACGAGCAGTACTTC. Encoded protein: CASSLKQWHEQYF.

The gene calls are TRBV7-2 and TRBJ1-1, with D unclear. This CDR3 spans 13 amino acids. Germline CDR1 reads SGHTA; CDR2 reads FQGNSA. The V end was cut by 5 bases, the J end by 8 bases, with 15 bases between. This chain's CDR3 is CASSPAGRTEAFF. CDR3 nucleotides: TGTGCCAGCAGCCCTGCCGGGAGGACCGAAGCTTTCTTT.

The chain combines TRBV11-1 with TRBJ1-1; D not resolved. There are 16 residues in the CDR3. With 6 bases removed from V and 2 bases from J, the gap between germline ends came to 19 bases. Germline V gene lookup returns CDR1 SGHAT and CDR2 FQDESV (reference sequence). The CDR3 bases are TGTGCCAGCAGTCCGACGGGTCCAGACCTTAACACTGAAGCTTTCTTT. This translates into CASSPTGPDLNTEAFF.

The V call is TRBV10-2, the J call TRBJ1-3; no firm D call. With 3 bases removed from V and 4 bases from J, the gap between germline ends came to 13 bases. Germline loops: CDR1 WSHSY, CDR2 SAAADI. The CDR3 covers 15 residues. In nucleotides, the CDR3 is TGCGCCAGCAGTGACTACAAGGGCCGAGGAAACACCATATATTTT. It yields the protein CASSDYKGRGNTIYF.

This clonotype was seen at least ten times. The chain employs TRBV9 and TRBJ2-7; D gene unclear. Germline V lookup: CDR1 SGDLS, CDR2 YYNGEE. Deletions cut 2 bases from V and 6 bases from J, with 12 bases between. There are 13 residues in the CDR3. In DNA form, the CDR3 reads TGTGCCAGCAGCGTGAACGGGTTTTCCGAGCAGTACTTC. Translation gives CASSVNGFSEQYF.

The chain carries TRBV29-1 and TRBJ1-1; 10 nucleotides match TRBD1. Germline V gene data show CDR1 as SQVTM and CDR2 as ANQGSEA. Trimming at V came to 6 bases and at J to 6 bases, leaving 10 bases not matched to a gene. The length of the CDR3 is 14 residues. The CDR3 region is CSVYGTGENAEAFF. The DNA of the CDR3 is TGCAGCGTATATGGGACAGGGGAAAACGCTGAAGCTTTCTTT.